The sequence of this TCR beta chain was determined in a study of T cells in Graves' hyperthyroidism and ophthalmopathy. There are many counts of this clonotype. Template material for amplifying TCR beta CDR3 regions consisted of RNA transcripts. The primer set for the first-round RT-PCR of the TCR CDR3 was HTBI. MiXCR was run by TCRdb on the multiplex PCR reads, yielding one entry per CDR3 protein. The data show about 530,000 distinct CDR3 sequences, roughly 15% seen once. Germline loops: CDR1 MNHEY, CDR2 SMNVEV (reference sequence). V lost 3 bases, J lost 2 bases, and 11 bases lay in between. This CDR3 is 14 amino acids long.

The sequenced sample was blood. This clonotype originated in a woman aged 18 to 35 with Graves' ophthalmopathy. The rearrangement joins TRBV27 to TRBJ2-7; D tentatively fits TRBD1 or TRBD2 (5 bases each). CDR3 nucleotide sequence: TGTGCCAGCAGTTTTGCAGGGACCCCCTACGAGCAGTACTTC. Translated, it gives CASSFAGTPYEQYF.